This entry features one T cell receptor beta chain sequence. CDR3 length: 14 amino acids. Germline values: CDR1 SNHLY, CDR2 FYNNEI. J gave up 5 bases and V 6 bases, and 6 bases lay outside the gene matches. Grouping used clinical history reported by participants in a survey and questionnaire. Per the original methods: Amplification of reference gene primers provided the estimated nucleated cell counts. The table came from immunoSEQ multiplex PCR; TCRdb's copy has only in-frame clones and leaves some out. V and J calls and clone size follow that table, whereas D and trimming were derived from the DNA. The data hold roughly 360,000 clones, with more than 70% observed a single time. This sample was included in a study of blood T cell repertoires in COVID-19.

This chain joins TRBV2 and TRBJ1-1; 10 bases fit TRBD1. Source material: PBMCs or T cells enriched from blood (not recorded which). The sequence was collected from a man aged 25 to 45 who had recovered from COVID-19. This CDR3 reads CASRGDRGGTEAFF. Here the CDR3 DNA reads TGTGCCAGCAGGGGGGACAGGGGTGGGACTGAAGCTTTCTTT.